The clone carrying this T cell receptor beta chain was seen repeatedly, ten times or more. Its antigen is unknown. Described time point: sample taken at primary tumor resection. Donation came from some 72 patients with untreated early-stage non-small cell lung cancer. The study sequenced unsorted whole RNA from tumor, nontumor lung or frozen PBMC. This sample is part of a study of spatial heterogeneity in lung cancer. Study overall: Among detected sequences, beta-chain ones consistently exceeded alpha-chain ones in number.

The CDR3 covers 12 residues. Trimming removed 8 bases at V and 9 bases at J, with 13 bases between. Germline V gene data show CDR1 as MDHEN and CDR2 as SYDVKM. In TCRdb, the 5' RACE reads were re-called with MiXCR into one record per CDR3 protein. The sample shows 20,000 to 25,000 distinct CDR3 sequences, 4.5% to 7% of them seen only once. Whole-study findings and limits: Relative to follow-up, resection was when ubiquitous expanded tumor TCRs appeared more in blood.

The V gene is TRBV28, the J gene TRBJ1-4; D is ambiguous. This TCR was recovered from a male donor with early-stage non-small cell lung cancer. Sequences were derived from PBMCs, sampled at surgery. The DNA for the CDR3 is TGTGCCAGCGCTCGGGCCGGCAAAAAACTGTTTTTT. Its translation is CASARAGKKLFF.